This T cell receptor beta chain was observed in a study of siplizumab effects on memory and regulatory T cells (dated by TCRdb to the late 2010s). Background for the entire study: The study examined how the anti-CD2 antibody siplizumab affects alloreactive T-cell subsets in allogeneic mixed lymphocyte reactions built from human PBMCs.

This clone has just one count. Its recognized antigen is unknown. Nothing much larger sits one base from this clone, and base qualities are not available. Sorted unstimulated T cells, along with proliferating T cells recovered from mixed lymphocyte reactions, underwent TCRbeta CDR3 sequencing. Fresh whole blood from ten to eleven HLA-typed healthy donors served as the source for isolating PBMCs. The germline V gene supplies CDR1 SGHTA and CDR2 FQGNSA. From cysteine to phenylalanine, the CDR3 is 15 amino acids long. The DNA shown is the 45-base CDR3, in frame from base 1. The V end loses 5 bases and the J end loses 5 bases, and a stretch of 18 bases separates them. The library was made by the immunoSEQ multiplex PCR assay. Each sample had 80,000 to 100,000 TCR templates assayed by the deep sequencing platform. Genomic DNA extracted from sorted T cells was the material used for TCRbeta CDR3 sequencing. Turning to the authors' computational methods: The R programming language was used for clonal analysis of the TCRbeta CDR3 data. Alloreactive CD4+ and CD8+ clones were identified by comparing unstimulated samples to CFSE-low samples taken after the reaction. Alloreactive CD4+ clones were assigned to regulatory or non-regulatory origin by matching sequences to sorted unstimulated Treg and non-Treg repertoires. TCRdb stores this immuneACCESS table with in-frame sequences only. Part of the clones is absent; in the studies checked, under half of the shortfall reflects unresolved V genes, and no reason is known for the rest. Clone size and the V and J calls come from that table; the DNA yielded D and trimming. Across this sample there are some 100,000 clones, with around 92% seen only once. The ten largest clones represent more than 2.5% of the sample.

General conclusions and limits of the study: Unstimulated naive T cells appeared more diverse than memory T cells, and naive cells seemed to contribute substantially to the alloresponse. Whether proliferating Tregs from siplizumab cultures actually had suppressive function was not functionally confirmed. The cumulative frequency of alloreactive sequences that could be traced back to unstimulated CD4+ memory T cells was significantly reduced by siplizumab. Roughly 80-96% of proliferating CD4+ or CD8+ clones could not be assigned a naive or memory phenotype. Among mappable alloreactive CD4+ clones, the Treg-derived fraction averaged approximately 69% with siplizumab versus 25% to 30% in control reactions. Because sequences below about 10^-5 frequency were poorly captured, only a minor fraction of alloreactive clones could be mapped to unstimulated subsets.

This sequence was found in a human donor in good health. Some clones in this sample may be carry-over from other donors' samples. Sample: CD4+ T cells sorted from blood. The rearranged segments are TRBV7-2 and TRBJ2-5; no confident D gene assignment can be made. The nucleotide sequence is TGTGCCAGCAGCCGCAGTGTGGGTGGTGAGGAGACCCAGTACTTC. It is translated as CASSRSVGGEETQYF.